Reported below is one TCR beta chain. The junction departs from germline at one end; a sequencing error may be responsible. The data belong to a study of blood T cell repertoires in COVID-19. Study information: Collection of acute and convalescent COVID-19 samples took place in the United States, Italy and Spain. The analysed material was cDNA or gDNA that came from T cells, B-cell-depleted T cells, or PBMCs.

Source study methods: Reference gene primer amplification gave nucleated cell count estimates. Only in-frame clones appear in the TCRdb table, and some are missing; sequencing was by immunoSEQ multiplex PCR. V and J calls and clone size follow that table, whereas D and trimming were derived from the DNA. The table lists hundreds of thousands of clones, 88% of them singletons. The CDR3 is made up of 16 amino acids. Germline V gene lookup returns CDR1 SSHAT and CDR2 FNYEAQ (reference sequence). This TCR was recovered from a woman between 40 and 55 years old who had recovered from COVID-19. This rearrangement joins TRBV7-7 to TRBJ2-2; 7 bases agree with TRBD2. Sequencing was performed on peripheral blood. The CDR3, as DNA: TGTGCTAGCAGCCCTGGGGCCCAGCGGGGCACCGGGGAGCTGTTTTTT. Translating it yields CASSPGAQRGTGELFF.